The 3 T cell receptor beta chains presented below share a single source sample, sequenced in a study of blood T cell repertoires in COVID-19. Repertoires were generated with immunoSEQ multiplex PCR, while TCRdb's copy carries only in-frame clones and drops some. The sample lists about 190,000 clones, about nine tenths seen once, with approximately 4% in the top ten. The specimen was peripheral blood. Every receptor here comes from a woman aged 30 to 39 with acute or convalescent COVID-19.

The CDR3 DNA is TGTGCCAGCACCCCTCCCTTGGGCGGGACGCTCTATGGCTACACCTTC. Translation: CASTPPLGGTLYGYTF. This chain uses TRBV28 with TRBJ1-2; TRBD1 might be the D (5 bases). The V gene lost 7 bases and the J gene lost 4 bases, with 22 bases spanning the gap. Germline lookup yields CDR1 MDHEN and CDR2 SYDVKM. The CDR3 totals 16 residues.

The chain combines TRBV2 with TRBJ1-5, with TRBD1 as a possible D gene (5 bases). The CDR3 is 15 amino acids. Germline V gene sequence: CDR1 SNHLY, CDR2 FYNNEI. Trimming took off 3 bases at V and 0 bases at J, with 9 bases between the two ends. The CDR3 loop reads CASSDDSHSNQPQHF. The CDR3 DNA follows: TGTGCCAGCAGTGATGACAGTCATAGCAATCAGCCCCAGCATTTT. Based on the CDR3 plus reference TRBV2 and TRBJ1-5, the full variable domain is EPEVTQTPSHQVTQMGQEVILRCVPISNHLYFYWYRQILGQKVEFLVSFYNNEISEKSEIFDDQFSVERPDGSNFTLKIRSTKLEDSAMYFCASSDDSHSNQPQHFGDGTRLSIL.

The chain uses TRBV7-2 and TRBJ2-2, with 16 bases fitting TRBD2. The V gene's germline CDR1 is SGHTA and CDR2 FQGNSA. This CDR3 is 18 amino acids long. The V gene end was trimmed by 5 bases and the J gene end by 7 bases; junction bases not matched to a gene: 10. Written as DNA, the CDR3 is TGTGCCAGCAGCCCCCCGGGACTAGCGGGAGGGCGTATCGGGGAGCTGTTTTTT. This sequence encodes CASSPPGLAGGRIGELFF.